A single sample gave rise to the 27 T cell receptor beta chains below, sequenced in a study of shared clonotypes between healthy human individuals (TCRdb year 2020). The library was made by the immunoSEQ multiplex PCR assay. The table comes from immuneACCESS by way of TCRdb, which keeps in-frame sequences with V and J called. Part of the clones is missing from these tables; in studies checked, under half for an unresolved V gene and the rest for unknown reasons. The sample table holds fewer than 150,000 clones, of which under 70% were seen once. The ten largest make up around 24% of the sample. The sample consisted of memory CD8+ T cells sorted from blood. Read against the paper, the sample's cell subset or site label means: CD45RO+ cells pooled with CCR7-negative TemRA cells. These receptors originate from a woman aged 25 to 45 in good health.

This clone was observed a single time. The CDR3 loop reads CASSPGQNLNPRSGANVLTF. CDR3 sequence (DNA): TGTGCCAGCAGCCCCGGTCAAAATCTCAACCCCCGCTCTGGGGCCAACGTCCTGACTTTC. The chain carries TRBV9 and TRBJ2-6; D remains unclear. Trimming removed 4 bases from V and 0 bases from J, with 23 bases in between. CDR3 length equals 20 residues. Germline V gives CDR1 SGDLS, CDR2 YYNGEE.

The CDR3 bases are TGTGCCAGCGGCCTTATAGGGGGGCGGGAGACCCAGTACTTC. It is translated as CASGLIGGRETQYF. The V gene is TRBV28, the J gene TRBJ2-5; D is possibly TRBD1 or TRBD2 (6 bases each). Looked up from germline, CDR1 is MDHEN and CDR2 is SYDVKM. V was shortened by 8 bases and J by 5 bases, with 18 bases between the two germline ends. The CDR3 contains 14 residues.

V usage is TRBV27 and J usage is TRBJ1-1; tentative D call: TRBD1 (6 bases). The germline CDR1 and CDR2 sequences are MNHEY and SMNVEV (reference sequence). V lost 1 base to trimming and J lost 7 bases, with 13 bases between them. This CDR3 region has 14 residues. The CDR3 here is CASSLYQGTGEAFF. CDR3 DNA sequence: TGTGCCAGCAGTTTATATCAGGGGACGGGTGAAGCTTTCTTT.

The chain combines TRBV2 with TRBJ2-3; no definite D call. Germline CDR1 reads SNHLY; CDR2 reads FYNNEI. CDR3 length equals 16 residues. V lost 4 bases, J lost 0 bases, and 14 bases lay in between. The CDR3 region is CASSVFRADSTDTQYF. The CDR3 DNA sequence: TGTGCCAGCAGTGTTTTTCGGGCGGATAGCACAGATACGCAGTATTTT.

The gene calls are TRBV19 and TRBJ1-2; possible D gene TRBD1, 5 bases. V gave up 1 base and J gave up 0 bases, with 9 bases separating them. The germline V gene has CDR1 LNHDA and CDR2 SQIVND (reference sequence). The CDR3 is 15 amino acids. CDR3 protein: CASSIVATANYGYTF. CDR3 DNA: TGTGCCAGTAGTATAGTCGCGACAGCTAACTATGGCTACACCTTC.

J is TRBJ2-5 and V is TRBV2, with 7 bases identical to TRBD2. V gave up 3 bases and J gave up 1 base; unmatched junction bases: 5. The CDR3 loop spans 15 amino acids. CDR1 SNHLY and CDR2 FYNNEI come from the germline V gene. DNA for the CDR3: TGTGCCAGCAGTGAGGGAGGGGTCCCCCAAGAGACCCAGTACTTC. This sequence encodes CASSEGGVPQETQYF.

The J gene is TRBJ2-7, the V gene TRBV2, with D hard to call. The CDR3 spans 14 residues. Between the trimmed V and J ends, which lost 4 bases and 0 bases, there was a span of 10 bases. The germline gives CDR1 SNHLY, CDR2 FYNNEI. This CDR3 is CASSAEPSSYEQYF. CDR3 in DNA: TGTGCCAGCAGTGCAGAGCCCAGCTCCTACGAGCAGTACTTC.

As regards this clone: A far larger clone is just one base off, so this is likely a read error. This chain joins TRBV4-1 and TRBJ1-2, with D possibly TRBD1 on 5 matching bases. The CDR3 totals 16 residues. The V end was cut by 5 bases, the J end by 6 bases, with 22 bases between. Germline V gene sequence: CDR1 MGHRA, CDR2 YSYEKL. Written as DNA, the CDR3 is TGCGCCAGCAGCAACCGTTTGGGACTCCCAATGGATGGCTACACCTTC. This codes for CASSNRLGLPMDGYTF.

This clone has a handful of counts. The rearrangement uses TRBV28 and TRBJ2-1; the match to TRBD2 covers 12 bases. The CDR3 is made up of 16 amino acids. With 6 bases clipped from V and 3 bases from J, the junction kept 6 bases outside the gene matches. Germline V lookup: CDR1 MDHEN, CDR2 SYDVKM. The CDR3 DNA follows: TGTGCCAGCAGCACTACTAGCGGGAGGATCTACAATGAGCAGTTCTTC. Its translation: CASSTTSGRIYNEQFF.

V is TRBV6-6 and J is TRBJ1-2, with a possible D match to TRBD1 (5 bases). V lost 4 bases, J lost 6 bases, and 18 bases lay in between. Germline V gene sequence: CDR1 MNHNY, CDR2 SVGAGI (reference sequence). This CDR3 spans 15 amino acids. The CDR3 DNA sequence: TGTGCCAGCAGTTCCTACTTACAGGAATCTCATGGCTACACCTTC. This codes for CASSSYLQESHGYTF.

The V and J genes are TRBV28 and TRBJ2-7; D uncertain. Trimming left V 2 bases short and J 6 bases short, with 14 bases between. The CDR3 extends over 14 amino acids. Germline lookup yields CDR1 MDHEN and CDR2 SYDVKM. The CDR3 sequence is CASSLRARPGEQYF. In DNA form, the CDR3 reads TGTGCCAGCAGTTTAAGGGCGCGCCCGGGCGAGCAGTACTTC. The full variable domain, with the rest looked up from reference TRBV28 and TRBJ2-7, is DVKVTQSSRYLVKRTGEKVFLECVQDMDHENMFWYRQDPGLGLRLIYFSYDVKMKEKGDIPEGYSVSREKKERFSLILESASTNQTSMYLCASSLRARPGEQYFGPGTRLTVT.

The chain is built from TRBV29-1 and TRBJ2-7; D call uncertain. The CDR3 totals 11 residues. Germline V gene lookup returns CDR1 SQVTM and CDR2 ANQGSEA. Deletions cut 5 bases from V and 2 bases from J, with 7 bases between. For the CDR3, the DNA is TGCAGCGTTTCCGACCCCTACGAGCAGTACTTC. Amino acids: CSVSDPYEQYF.

The gene calls are TRBV19 and TRBJ1-5; 8 positions match TRBD1. The CDR3 runs to 14 residues. The germline V gene encodes CDR1 LNHDA and CDR2 SQIVND (reference sequence). Trimming cost V 6 bases and J 8 bases; bases outside gene matches: 9. CDR3 region: CASSTDREGEPQHF. The CDR3 region has the DNA TGTGCCAGTAGCACGGACAGGGAAGGGGAGCCCCAGCATTTT.

The V call is TRBV7-6, the J call TRBJ2-5, with a tentative D call TRBD2 (5 bases). Trimming took off 2 bases at V and 4 bases at J, with 20 bases between the two ends. The CDR3 extends over 17 amino acids. In germline, CDR1 is SGHVS, CDR2 FNYEAQ. The CDR3 DNA reads as TGTGCCAGCAGCTTATTTCTGGTCTGGGCGGGTCGAGAGACCCAGTACTTC. It translates to CASSLFLVWAGRETQYF.

The chain joins TRBV29-1 to TRBJ2-5, with D perhaps matching TRBD1 or TRBD2 (5 bases each). The J call is in doubt because the DNA end fits TRBJ2-7 better. CDR1 is SQVTM, CDR2 ANQGSEA, per germline. This CDR3 has 16 residues. For the CDR3, the DNA is TGCAGCGTTGGAGGGGTCCAGGGCGCTCCGGCCCACGAGCAGTACTTC. This sequence encodes CSVGGVQGAPAHEQYF.

This clone was counted between two and nine times. The chain links TRBV11-3 to TRBJ2-7; 9 bases fit TRBD1. The germline CDR1 and CDR2 sequences are SGHNT and YENEEA. V was clipped by 2 bases and J by 5 bases; unmatched bases: 1. The CDR3 consists of 13 residues. Written as DNA, the CDR3 is TGTGCCAGCAGCTTAACAGGGGGCGACGAGCAGTACTTC. This encodes CASSLTGGDEQYF.

This clone was counted once. The V and J genes are TRBV27 and TRBJ2-5; 12 bases line up with TRBD2. CDR1 and CDR2 (germline): MNHEY, SMNVEV (reference sequence). Trimming took 8 bases from V and 5 from J; bases not matched to a gene: 12. This CDR3 region has 16 residues. The DNA of the CDR3 is TGTGCCAGCCGTAAGGGACTAGCGGGCCGAGGGGAGACCCAGTACTTC. Amino acids: CASRKGLAGRGETQYF.

The chain recombines TRBV7-9 with TRBJ2-2; weak D call: TRBD1 (7 bases). Germline V gene data show CDR1 as SEHNR and CDR2 as FQNEAQ (reference sequence). V gave up 6 bases and J gave up 5 bases, with 13 bases separating them. The CDR3 has 14 residues. The CDR3 nucleotides are TGTGCCAGCAGTCGGGCAGGGGGGACCGGGGAGCTGTTTTTT. It is translated as CASSRAGGTGELFF.

This clone was seen many times. V gene TRBV20-1 combines with J gene TRBJ1-2; D is possibly TRBD1 (5 bases). The CDR3 consists of 10 residues. From germline, CDR1 is DFQATT and CDR2 SNEGSKA (reference sequence). V gave up 7 bases and J gave up 2 bases, with 5 bases separating them. Here the CDR3 DNA reads TGCAGTGGGACAAACTATGGCTACACCTTC. It is translated as CSGTNYGYTF.

This rearrangement joins TRBV7-9 to TRBJ1-2; D might be TRBD1 (6 bases). The CDR3 contains 16 residues. The V end was cut by 3 bases, the J end by 3 bases, with 17 bases between. Germline CDR1 reads SEHNR; CDR2 reads FQNEAQ (reference sequence). The CDR3 bases are TGTGCCAGCAGCTTCCCCGCGCAGGGGCGTCACTATGGCTACACCTTC. This codes for CASSFPAQGRHYGYTF.

The rearrangement uses TRBV9 and TRBJ2-7, with a weak D call TRBD2 (5 bases). V was cut by 4 bases and J by 2 bases, with 13 bases left in between. This CDR3 spans 14 amino acids. In germline, CDR1 is SGDLS, CDR2 YYNGEE. The CDR3 loop reads CASSPRTETYEQYF. The CDR3 DNA reads TGTGCCAGCAGCCCTCGGACTGAAACCTACGAGCAGTACTTC.

CDR3 residues: CASSRHRSNQPQHF. In DNA form, the CDR3 reads TGTGCCAGTAGTCGTCATAGGAGCAATCAGCCCCAGCATTTT. V usage is TRBV19 and J usage is TRBJ1-5, with D hard to call. CDR1 and CDR2 (germline): LNHDA, SQIVND (reference sequence). V shed 5 bases and J shed 1 base, with 9 bases lying between them. This CDR3 is 14 amino acids long.

V gene TRBV28 combines with J gene TRBJ1-5, with D possibly being TRBD1 (5 bases). The CDR3 sequence is 16 residues long. CDR1 and CDR2 from the germline V gene are MDHEN and SYDVKM. V was clipped by 4 bases and J by 5 bases, with 18 bases between them. This CDR3 is CASSSPHGRADQPQHF. DNA for the CDR3: TGTGCCAGCAGTTCGCCTCACGGCAGGGCAGATCAGCCCCAGCATTTT. Drawing the rest from reference TRBV28 and TRBJ1-5, the complete variable domain is DVKVTQSSRYLVKRTGEKVFLECVQDMDHENMFWYRQDPGLGLRLIYFSYDVKMKEKGDIPEGYSVSREKKERFSLILESASTNQTSMYLCASSSPHGRADQPQHFGDGTRLSIL.

This chain connects TRBV30 to TRBJ2-7; D is possibly TRBD1 (5 bases). Germline V gene lookup returns CDR1 GTSNPN and CDR2 SVGIG (reference sequence). The CDR3 has 12 residues. Trimming stripped 5 bases from V and 3 bases from J, with 11 bases between. As DNA, the CDR3 is TGTGCCTGGGGGTACGACAGCTACGAGCAGTACTTC. Amino acid sequence: CAWGYDSYEQYF.

This clone has more than one count but fewer than ten. This rearrangement joins TRBV2 to TRBJ2-2, with D possibly TRBD2 on 5 matching bases. The CDR3 totals 12 residues. CDR1 is SNHLY and CDR2 is FYNNEI in the germline V gene. V dropped 8 bases and J dropped 5 bases, with 9 bases sitting between them. The CDR3 DNA sequence: TGTGCCAGCCGGGATCGGACCGGGGAGCTGTTTTTT. This gives the protein CASRDRTGELFF.

This chain's CDR3 is CASSYSREGYEQYF. CDR3 nucleotide sequence: TGTGCCAGCAGTTACTCGCGGGAGGGCTACGAGCAGTACTTC. The chain links TRBV6-6 to TRBJ2-7; 9 positions agree with TRBD2. V was clipped by 0 bases and J by 3 bases; unmatched bases: 0. Germline V gene lookup returns CDR1 MNHNY and CDR2 SVGAGI (reference sequence). This CDR3 has 14 amino acids.

The V and J genes are TRBV2 and TRBJ2-1; 14 nucleotides agree with TRBD2. Germline values: CDR1 SNHLY, CDR2 FYNNEI. V shed 3 bases and J 6 bases; nucleotides not matched to a gene: 4. The CDR3 consists of 16 residues. CDR3 sequence reads: CASSDMGLAGANEQFF. Here the CDR3 DNA reads TGTGCCAGCAGTGATATGGGACTAGCGGGAGCCAATGAGCAGTTCTTC.